The clone carrying this T cell receptor beta chain was picked up a small number of times. This specimen belongs to a study of T cells in Graves' hyperthyroidism and ophthalmopathy. RNA transcripts served as the template for amplifying TCR beta CDR3 regions. Primed by the HTBI set, a first-round RT-PCR was run on the TCR CDR3. In TCRdb, the multiplex PCR reads were re-called with MiXCR into one record per CDR3 protein. The sample lists about 600,000 distinct CDR3 sequences, approximately 15% seen once, with roughly 3% in the top ten. The CDR3 sequence is 17 residues long. Trimming took 5 bases from V and 0 from J, leaving 18 bases between them. The V gene's germline CDR1 is SGHAT and CDR2 FQNNGV.

Sequencing was done on a sample of blood. This clonotype originated in a woman aged 40-49 years with Graves' ophthalmopathy. This chain joins TRBV11-2 and TRBJ2-3; a weak D match, TRBD2 (5 bases). The CDR3 region is CASSPGVLAGSTDTQYF. The CDR3 coding sequence is TGTGCCAGCAGCCCCGGCGTCCTAGCAGGTAGCACAGATACGCAGTATTTT. The whole variable domain, remainder taken from reference TRBV11-2 and TRBJ2-3, is EAGVAQSPRYKIIEKRQSVAFWCNPISGHATLYWYQQILGQGPKLLIQFQNNGVVDDSQLPKDRFSAERLKGVDSTLKIQPAKLEDSAVYLCASSPGVLAGSTDTQYFGPGTRLTVL.